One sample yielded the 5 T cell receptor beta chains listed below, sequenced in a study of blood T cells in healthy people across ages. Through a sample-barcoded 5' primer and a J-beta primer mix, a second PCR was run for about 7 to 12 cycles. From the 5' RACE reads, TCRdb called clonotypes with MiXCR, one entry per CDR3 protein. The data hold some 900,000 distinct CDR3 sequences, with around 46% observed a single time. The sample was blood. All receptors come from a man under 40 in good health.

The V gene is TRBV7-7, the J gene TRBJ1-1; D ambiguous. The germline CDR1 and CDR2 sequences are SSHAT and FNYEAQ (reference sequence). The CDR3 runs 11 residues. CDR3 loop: CARYGNTEAFF. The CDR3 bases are TGTGCTAGGTACGGGAACACTGAAGCTTTCTTT.

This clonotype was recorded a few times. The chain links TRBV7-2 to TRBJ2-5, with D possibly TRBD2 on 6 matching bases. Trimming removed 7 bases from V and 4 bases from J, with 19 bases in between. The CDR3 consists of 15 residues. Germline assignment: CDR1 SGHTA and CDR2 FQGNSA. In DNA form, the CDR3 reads TGTGCCAGCACCAATCCCCTCGCGGGGTCAGAGACCCAGTACTTC. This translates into CASTNPLAGSETQYF. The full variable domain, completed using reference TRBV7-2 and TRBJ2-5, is GAGVSQSPSNKVTEKGKDVELRCDPISGHTALYWYRQSLGQGLEFLIYFQGNSAPDKSGLPSDRFSAERTGGSVSTLTIQRTQQEDSAVYLCASTNPLAGSETQYFGPGTRLLVL.

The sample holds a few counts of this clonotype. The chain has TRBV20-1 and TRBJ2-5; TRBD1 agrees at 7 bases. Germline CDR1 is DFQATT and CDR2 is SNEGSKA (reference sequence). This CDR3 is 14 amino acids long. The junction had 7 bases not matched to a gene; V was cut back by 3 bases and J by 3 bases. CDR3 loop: CSASLRQGKETQYF. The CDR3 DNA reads TGCAGTGCTAGTTTGCGACAGGGCAAAGAGACCCAGTACTTC.

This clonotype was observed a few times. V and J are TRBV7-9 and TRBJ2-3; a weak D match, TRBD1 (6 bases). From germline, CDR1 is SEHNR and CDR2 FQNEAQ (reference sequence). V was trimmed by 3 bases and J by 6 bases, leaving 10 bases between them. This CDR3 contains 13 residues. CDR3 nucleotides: TGTGCCAGCAGCTTCACAGGGCCCGATACGCAGTATTTT. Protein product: CASSFTGPDTQYF.

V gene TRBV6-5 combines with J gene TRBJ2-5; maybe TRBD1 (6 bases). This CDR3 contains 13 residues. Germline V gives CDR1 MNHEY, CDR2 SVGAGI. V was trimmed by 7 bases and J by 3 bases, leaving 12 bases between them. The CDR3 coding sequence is TGTGCCAGCACCCACGGACAGAAAGAGACCCAGTACTTC. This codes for CASTHGQKETQYF.